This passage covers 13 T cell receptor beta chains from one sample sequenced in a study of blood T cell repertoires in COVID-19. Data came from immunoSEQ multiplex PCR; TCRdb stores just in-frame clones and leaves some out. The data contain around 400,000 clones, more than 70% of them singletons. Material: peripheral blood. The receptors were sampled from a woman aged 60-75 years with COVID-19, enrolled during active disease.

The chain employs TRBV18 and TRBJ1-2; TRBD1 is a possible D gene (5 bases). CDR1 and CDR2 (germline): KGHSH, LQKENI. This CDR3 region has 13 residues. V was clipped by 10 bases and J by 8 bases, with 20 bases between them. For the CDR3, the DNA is TGTGCCACCCTCCCAGGGTTAAGGGAAGGCTACACCTTC. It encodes CATLPGLREGYTF.

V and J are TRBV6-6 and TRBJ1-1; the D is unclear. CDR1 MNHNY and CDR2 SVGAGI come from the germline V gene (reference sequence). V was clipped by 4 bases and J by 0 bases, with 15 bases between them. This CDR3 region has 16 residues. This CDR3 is CASSSLERTMNTEAFF. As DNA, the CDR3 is TGTGCCAGCAGTTCCCTCGAGCGAACCATGAACACTGAAGCTTTCTTT.

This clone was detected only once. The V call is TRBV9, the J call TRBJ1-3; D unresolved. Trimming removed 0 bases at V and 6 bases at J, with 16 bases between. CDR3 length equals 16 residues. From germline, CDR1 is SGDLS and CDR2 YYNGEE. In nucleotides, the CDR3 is TGTGCCAGCAGCGTAGGCGGCAGCCACGCAACAAACACCATATATTTT. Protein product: CASSVGGSHATNTIYF.

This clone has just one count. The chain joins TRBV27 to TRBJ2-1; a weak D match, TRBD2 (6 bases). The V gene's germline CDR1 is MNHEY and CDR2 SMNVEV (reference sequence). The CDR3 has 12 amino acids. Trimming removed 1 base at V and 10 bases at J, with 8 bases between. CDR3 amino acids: CASSLWAGEQFF. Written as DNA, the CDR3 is TGTGCCAGCAGTTTATGGGCGGGGGAGCAGTTCTTC.

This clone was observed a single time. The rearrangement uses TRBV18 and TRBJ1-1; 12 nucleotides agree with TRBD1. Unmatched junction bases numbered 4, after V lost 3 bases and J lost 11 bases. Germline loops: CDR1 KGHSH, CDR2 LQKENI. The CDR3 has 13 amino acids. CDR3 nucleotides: TGTGCCAGCTCACCGGGACAGGGGGCGGATGCTTTCTTT. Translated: CASSPGQGADAFF.

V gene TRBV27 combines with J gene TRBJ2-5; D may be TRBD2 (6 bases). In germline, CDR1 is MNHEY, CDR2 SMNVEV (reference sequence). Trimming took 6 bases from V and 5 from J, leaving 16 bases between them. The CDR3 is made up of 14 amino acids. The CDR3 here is CASRGERAMETQYF. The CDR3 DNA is TGTGCCAGCAGGGGGGAGCGGGCAATGGAGACCCAGTACTTC.

The chain's CDR3 is CASSPKLAGLTDTQYF. CDR3 nucleotide sequence: TGTGCCAGCAGCCCCAAGCTAGCGGGGCTCACAGATACGCAGTATTTT. The V and J genes are TRBV3-1 (or the pseudogene TRBV3-2) and TRBJ2-3, with TRBD2 identical over 9 bases. V was clipped by 4 bases and J by 2 bases; unmatched bases: 7. Germline loops: CDR1 LGHDT, CDR2 YNNKEL (reference sequence). The CDR3 is made up of 16 amino acids.

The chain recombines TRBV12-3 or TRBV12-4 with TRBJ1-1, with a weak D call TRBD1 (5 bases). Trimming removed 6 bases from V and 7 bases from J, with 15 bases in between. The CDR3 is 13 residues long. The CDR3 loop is CASSRDFGNEAFF. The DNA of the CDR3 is TGTGCCAGCAGCCGGGACTTCGGGAATGAAGCTTTCTTT.

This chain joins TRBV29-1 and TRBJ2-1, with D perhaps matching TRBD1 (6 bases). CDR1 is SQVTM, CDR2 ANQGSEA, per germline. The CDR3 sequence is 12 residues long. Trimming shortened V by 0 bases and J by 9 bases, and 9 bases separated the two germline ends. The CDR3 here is CSVEDQTGEQFF. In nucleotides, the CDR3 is TGCAGCGTTGAAGATCAGACAGGTGAGCAGTTCTTC.

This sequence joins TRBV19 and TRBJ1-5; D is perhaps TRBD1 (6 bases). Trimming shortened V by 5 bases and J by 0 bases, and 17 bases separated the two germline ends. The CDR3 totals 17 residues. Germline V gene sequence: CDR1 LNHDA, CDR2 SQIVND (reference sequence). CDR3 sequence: CASSFSSGDYSNQPQHF. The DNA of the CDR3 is TGTGCCAGTAGTTTTTCCTCAGGGGACTATAGCAATCAGCCCCAGCATTTT.

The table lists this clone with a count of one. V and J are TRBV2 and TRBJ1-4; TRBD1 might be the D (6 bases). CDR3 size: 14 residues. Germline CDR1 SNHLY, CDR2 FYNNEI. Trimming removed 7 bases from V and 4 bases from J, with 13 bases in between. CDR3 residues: CASKAGANNEKLFF. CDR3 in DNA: TGTGCCAGCAAGGCGGGGGCAAATAATGAAAAACTGTTTTTT.

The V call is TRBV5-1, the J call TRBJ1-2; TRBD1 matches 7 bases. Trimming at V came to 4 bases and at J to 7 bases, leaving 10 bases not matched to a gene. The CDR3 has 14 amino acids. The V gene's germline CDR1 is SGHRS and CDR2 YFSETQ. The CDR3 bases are TGCGCCAGCAGCGCAACGACAGGGAAGGGTGGCTACACCTTC. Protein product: CASSATTGKGGYTF.

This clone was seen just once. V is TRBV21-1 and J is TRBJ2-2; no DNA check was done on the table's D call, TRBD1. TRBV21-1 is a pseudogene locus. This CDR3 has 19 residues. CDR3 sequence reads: CASSKLLGQGPRNTGELFF. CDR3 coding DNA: TGTGCCAGCAGCAAACTCCTGGGACAGGGGCCACGGAACACCGGGGAGCTGTTTTTT.